The clone carrying this TCR beta chain showed up just a few times. Its antigen is as yet unknown. The data belong to a study of post-analysis software for immune sequencing data. Looking at the study overall: The study covered relapsing-remitting, secondary progressive and progressive-relapsing courses of multiple sclerosis. The study's findings and limits: Controls showed significantly higher normalized Chao1 diversity than did multiple sclerosis patients. The F measure placed samples prepared in the same batch into strongly shared clusters.

cDNA libraries for TCR beta contained unique molecular identifiers. The T cell input of roughly 0.85 to 11 million gave roughly 460,000 cDNA molecules. MiXCR was run by TCRdb on the PCR reads, yielding one entry per CDR3 protein. The profile shows about 760,000 distinct CDR3 sequences, approximately 30% of them singletons. The sequence was collected from a girl aged 5 to 17 with multiple sclerosis. The sample comprised blood.

CDR3 sequence reads: CASSPGQGVGKNIQYF. The CDR3 bases are TGCGCCAGCAGCCCGGGACAGGGGGTAGGCAAAAACATTCAGTACTTC. The chain employs TRBV5-1 and TRBJ2-4; TRBD1 matches 11 bases. The junction had 6 bases not matched to a gene; V was cut back by 4 bases and J by 3 bases. This CDR3 is built from 16 residues. Germline CDR1 reads SGHRS; CDR2 reads YFSETQ.